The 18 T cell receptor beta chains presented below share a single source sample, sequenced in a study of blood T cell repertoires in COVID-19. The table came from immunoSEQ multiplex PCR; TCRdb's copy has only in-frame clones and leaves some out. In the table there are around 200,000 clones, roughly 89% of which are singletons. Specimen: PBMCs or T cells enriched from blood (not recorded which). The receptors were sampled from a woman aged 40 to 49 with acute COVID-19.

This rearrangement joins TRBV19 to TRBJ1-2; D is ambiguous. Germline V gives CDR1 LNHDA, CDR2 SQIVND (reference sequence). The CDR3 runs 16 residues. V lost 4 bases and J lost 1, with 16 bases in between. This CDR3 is CASSTLGDRLNYGYTF. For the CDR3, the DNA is TGTGCCAGTAGTACCCTCGGGGATCGTCTTAACTATGGCTACACCTTC.

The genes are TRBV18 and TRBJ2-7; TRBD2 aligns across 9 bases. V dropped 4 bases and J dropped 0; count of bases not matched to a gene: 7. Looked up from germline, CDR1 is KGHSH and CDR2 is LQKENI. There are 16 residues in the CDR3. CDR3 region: CASSQRAGGSSYEQYF. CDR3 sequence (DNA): TGTGCCAGCTCACAAAGAGCGGGGGGAAGCTCCTACGAGCAGTACTTC.

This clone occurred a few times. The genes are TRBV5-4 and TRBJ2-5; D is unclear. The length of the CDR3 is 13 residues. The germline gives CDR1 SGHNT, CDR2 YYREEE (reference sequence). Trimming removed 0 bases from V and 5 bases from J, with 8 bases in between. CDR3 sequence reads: CASSLVPIETQYF. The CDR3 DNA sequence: TGTGCCAGCAGCTTGGTTCCCATCGAGACCCAGTACTTC. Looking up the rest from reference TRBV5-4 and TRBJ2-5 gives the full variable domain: ETGVTQSPTHLIKTRGQQVTLRCSSQSGHNTVSWYQQALGQGPQFIFQYYREEENGRGNFPPRFSGLQFPNYSSELNVNALELDDSALYLCASSLVPIETQYFGPGTRLLVL.

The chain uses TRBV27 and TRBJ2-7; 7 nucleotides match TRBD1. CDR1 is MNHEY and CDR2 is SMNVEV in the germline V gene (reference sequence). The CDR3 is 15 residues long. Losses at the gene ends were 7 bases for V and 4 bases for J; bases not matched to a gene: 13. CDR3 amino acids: CASNKNRQGDYEQYF. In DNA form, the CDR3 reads TGTGCCAGCAACAAAAATCGGCAGGGGGATTACGAGCAGTACTTC.

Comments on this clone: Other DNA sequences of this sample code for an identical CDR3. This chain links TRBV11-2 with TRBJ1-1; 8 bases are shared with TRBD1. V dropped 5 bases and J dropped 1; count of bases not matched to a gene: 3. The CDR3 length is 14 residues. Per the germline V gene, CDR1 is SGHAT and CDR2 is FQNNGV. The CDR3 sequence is CASSRTGGNTEAFF. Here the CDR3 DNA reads TGTGCCAGCAGCCGTACAGGGGGGAACACTGAAGCTTTCTTT.

CDR3: CAWSAGGGYGYTF. In DNA form, the CDR3 reads TGTGCCTGGAGTGCAGGGGGCGGCTATGGCTACACCTTC. This chain connects TRBV30 to TRBJ1-2, with 8 bases identical to TRBD1. Germline CDR1 is GTSNPN and CDR2 is SVGIG (reference sequence). The junction had 2 bases not matched to a gene; V was cut back by 1 base and J by 4 bases. The CDR3 contains 13 residues. Full variable domain (remainder filled in from reference TRBV30 and TRBJ1-2): SQTIHQWPATLVQPVGSPLSLECTVEGTSNPNLYWYRQAAGRGLQLLFYSVGIGQISSEVPQNLSASRPQDRQFILSSKKLLLSDSGFYLCAWSAGGGYGYTFGSGTRLTVV.

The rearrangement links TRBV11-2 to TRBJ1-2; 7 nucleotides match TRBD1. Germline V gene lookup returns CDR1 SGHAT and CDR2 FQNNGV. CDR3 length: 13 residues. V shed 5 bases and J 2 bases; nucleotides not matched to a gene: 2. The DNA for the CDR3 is TGTGCCAGCAGCGACAGGGTAAACTATGGCTACACCTTC. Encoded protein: CASSDRVNYGYTF.

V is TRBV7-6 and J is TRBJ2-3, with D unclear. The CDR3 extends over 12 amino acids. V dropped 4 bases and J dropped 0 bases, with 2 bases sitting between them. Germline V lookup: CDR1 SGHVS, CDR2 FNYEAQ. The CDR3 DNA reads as TGTGCCAGCAGCTCGAGCACAGATACGCAGTATTTT. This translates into CASSSSTDTQYF.

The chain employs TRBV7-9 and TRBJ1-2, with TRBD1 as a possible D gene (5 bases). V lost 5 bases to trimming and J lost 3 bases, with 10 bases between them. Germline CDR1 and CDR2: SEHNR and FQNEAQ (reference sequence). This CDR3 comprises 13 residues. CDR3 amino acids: CASSGRVDYGYTF. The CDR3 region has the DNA TGTGCCAGCAGCGGCAGGGTCGACTATGGCTACACCTTC.

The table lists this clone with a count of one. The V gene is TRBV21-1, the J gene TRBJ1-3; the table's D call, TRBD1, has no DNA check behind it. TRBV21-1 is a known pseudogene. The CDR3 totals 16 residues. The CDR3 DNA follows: TGTGCCAGCACCCTATCCCGGGACAGGGCTGGAAACACCATATATTTT. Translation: CASTLSRDRAGNTIYF.

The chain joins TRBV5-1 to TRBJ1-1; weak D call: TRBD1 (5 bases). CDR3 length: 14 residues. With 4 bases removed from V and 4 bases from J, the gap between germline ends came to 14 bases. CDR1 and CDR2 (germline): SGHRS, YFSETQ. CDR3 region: CASSPDGGTTEAFF. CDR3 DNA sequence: TGCGCCAGCAGCCCGGACGGGGGGACCACTGAAGCTTTCTTT. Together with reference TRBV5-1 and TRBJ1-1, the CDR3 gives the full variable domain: KAGVTQTPRYLIKTRGQQVTLSCSPISGHRSVSWYQQTPGQGLQFLFEYFSETQRNKGNFPGRFSGRQFSNSRSEMNVSTLELGDSALYLCASSPDGGTTEAFFGQGTRLTVV.

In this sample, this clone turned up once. The CDR3 spells CASSQDRTGTGNTIYF. CDR3 in DNA: TGCGCCAGCAGCCAAGATCGGACGGGAACTGGAAACACCATATATTTT. V gene TRBV4-3 combines with J gene TRBJ1-3; D gene unclear. Trimming took 0 bases from V and 2 from J, leaving 11 bases between them. CDR1 is LGHNA and CDR2 is YSLEER in the germline V gene. The CDR3 has 16 amino acids.

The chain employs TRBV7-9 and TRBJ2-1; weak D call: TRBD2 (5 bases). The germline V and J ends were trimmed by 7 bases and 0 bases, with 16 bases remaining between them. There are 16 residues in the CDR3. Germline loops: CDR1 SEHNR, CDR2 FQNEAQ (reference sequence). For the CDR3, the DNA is TGTGCCAGCACTGCGGGCACCTGGAGCTCCTACAATGAGCAGTTCTTC. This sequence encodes CASTAGTWSSYNEQFF.

The CDR3 region has the DNA TGTGCCATCAGTGAGTCATTGTCAGGGGGACAAGAGACCCAGTACTTC. As protein: CAISESLSGGQETQYF. This chain connects TRBV10-3 to TRBJ2-5, with 7 bases matching TRBD1. After removal of 0 bases from V and 2 bases from J, the junction contained 6 bases not matched to a gene. The CDR3 contains 16 residues. The germline V gene encodes CDR1 ENHRY and CDR2 SYGVKD.

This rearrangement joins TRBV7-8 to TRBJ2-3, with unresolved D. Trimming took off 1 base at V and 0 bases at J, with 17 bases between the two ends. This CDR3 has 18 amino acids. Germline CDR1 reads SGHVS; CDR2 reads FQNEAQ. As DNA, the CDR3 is TGTGCCAGCAGCTTAGGAGTCGAAACTTCAATAAGCACAGATACGCAGTATTTT. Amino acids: CASSLGVETSISTDTQYF.

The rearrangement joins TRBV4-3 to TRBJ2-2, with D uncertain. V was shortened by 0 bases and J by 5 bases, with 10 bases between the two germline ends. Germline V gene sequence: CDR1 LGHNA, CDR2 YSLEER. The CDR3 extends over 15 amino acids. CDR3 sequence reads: CASSQDSGGTGELFF. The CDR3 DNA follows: TGCGCCAGCAGCCAAGATTCGGGTGGGACCGGGGAGCTGTTTTTT.

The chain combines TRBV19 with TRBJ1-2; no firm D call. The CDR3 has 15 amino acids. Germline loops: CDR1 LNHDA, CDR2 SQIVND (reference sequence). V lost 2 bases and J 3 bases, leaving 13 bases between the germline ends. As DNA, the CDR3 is TGTGCCAGTAGTATAATCGCCGGGAGGGACTATGGCTACACCTTC. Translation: CASSIIAGRDYGYTF. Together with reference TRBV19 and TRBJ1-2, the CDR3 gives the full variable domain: DGGITQSPKYLFRKEGQNVTLSCEQNLNHDAMYWYRQDPGQGLRLIYYSQIVNDFQKGDIAEGYSVSREKKESFPLTVTSAQKNPTAFYLCASSIIAGRDYGYTFGSGTRLTVV.

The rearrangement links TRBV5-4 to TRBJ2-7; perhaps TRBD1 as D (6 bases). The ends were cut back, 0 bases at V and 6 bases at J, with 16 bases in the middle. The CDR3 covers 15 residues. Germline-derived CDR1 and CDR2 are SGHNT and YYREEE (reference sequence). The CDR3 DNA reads TGTGCCAGCAGCTTGGATGCAAACAGGGTCGTCGAGCAGTACTTC. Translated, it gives CASSLDANRVVEQYF.